The TCR beta chain described here comes from a study of beta chain features in type 1 diabetes. About the research overall: In age, gender and cell yields, patients were similar to healthy donors. Study-wide points: In every one of the four CD4+ subsets, TCRB CDR3s were moderately but significantly shorter in Type 1 diabetes patients. Researchers could not determine here whether HLA type influences TCRB rearrangement.

Via CD45RO/CCR7/CD25/CD127/CD95/CD27, cells of the CD4+ naive, central memory, regulatory and stem cell-like memory subsets were sorted. CDR1 and CDR2 (germline): SGHRS, YFSETQ. There are 14 residues in the CDR3. Trimming stripped 7 bases from V and 0 bases from J, with 13 bases between. For this clone: Its antigen is not identified.

Sequenced material consisted of expressed TCRB transcripts (all of the isolated RNA was reverse transcribed). TCRdb's copy holds only in-frame clones and misses some; the assay was immunoSEQ multiplex PCR. The sample lists 200,000 to 300,000 clones, 14% occurring once. This sequence was found in a woman aged 40-49 years in good health. The J gene is TRBJ1-1, the V gene TRBV5-1; unclear D gene. The specimen sequenced was naive CD4+ T cells from blood. The CDR3 DNA reads as TGCGCCAGCCGGTTCACCCAGGTGAACACTGAAGCTTTCTTT. It is translated as CASRFTQVNTEAFF.